This TCR beta chain came from a study of tumor-infiltrating lymphocytes in primary liver carcinoma. Turning to the study itself: Men and women, 30 to 69 years of age, made up the patients.

From approximately 20-30 mg of unsorted bulk tissue, DNA and RNA were co-extracted together. The V gene's germline CDR1 is SGHNT and CDR2 YYREEE (reference sequence). The CDR3 spans 12 residues. Regarding the study as a whole: Tumor-adjacent and tumor-blood pairs displayed less overlap than did pairs of tumor regions.

The template, about 540 ng total RNA, yielded TCR beta cDNA made with a constant-region primer. ARM-PCR, slightly modified, supplied the TCR beta libraries through three nested multiplex PCR rounds. Each of the first two PCR rounds ran approximately 9 cycles with TRBV1-TRBV30 forward and C-beta reverse primers. TCRdb recomputed calls from the multiplex PCR reads with MiXCR, one row per CDR3 protein. Counted here are 90,000 to 150,000 distinct CDR3 sequences, about two thirds occurring once; the ten biggest clones make up more than 7%. Concerning this clonotype itself: No antigen is known for it. Sequence at one end of the junction differs from germline and may be a read error.

Input material: tumor-adjacent normal liver tissue. The receptor was derived from an older woman with primary liver carcinoma and hepatitis B virus infection. This chain connects TRBV5-4 to TRBJ1-1; no definite D call. In DNA form, the CDR3 reads TGTCCCAGCAGCTGGGTCAACACTGAAGCTTTCTTT. This codes for CPSSWVNTEAFF.